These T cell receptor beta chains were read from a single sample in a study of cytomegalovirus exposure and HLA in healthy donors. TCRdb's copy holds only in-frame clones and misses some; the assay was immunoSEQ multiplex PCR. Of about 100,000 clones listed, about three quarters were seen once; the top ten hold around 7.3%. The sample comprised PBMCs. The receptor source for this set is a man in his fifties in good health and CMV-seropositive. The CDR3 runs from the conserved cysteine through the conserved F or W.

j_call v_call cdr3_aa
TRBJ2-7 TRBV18 CASSPSTRGEQYF
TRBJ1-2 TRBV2 CASSSVAWIDYGYPF
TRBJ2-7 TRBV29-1 CSVVGRGLEQYF
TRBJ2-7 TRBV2 CASNPRPVDRGLYEQYF
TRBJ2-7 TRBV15 CATSFTSTGAYEQYF
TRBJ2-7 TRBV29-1 CSVGFGGAVYEQYF
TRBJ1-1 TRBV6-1 CASSQSGMNTEAFF
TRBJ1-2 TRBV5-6 CASSLDRNYGYTF
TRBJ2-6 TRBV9 CASSVVYGTGANVLTF
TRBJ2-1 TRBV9 CASSEKTSGYNEQFF
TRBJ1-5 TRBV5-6 CASSFGTGAGQPQHF
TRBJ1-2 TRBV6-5 CASSLKKRAGGYTF
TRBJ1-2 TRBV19 CASTPTRNYGYTF
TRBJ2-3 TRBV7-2 CASRSAGSGTDTQYF